The next 16 T cell receptor beta chains were all read from a single sample in a study of control samples from healthy donors and cancer patients. Here immunoSEQ multiplex PCR was the method, and the copy in TCRdb shows in-frame clones only, minus some. Of approximately 94,000 clones listed, roughly 80% were seen once; the top ten hold about 35%. The sample was PBMCs. These receptors were obtained from a man between 70 and 80 years old with lung cancer.

Remarks on this clone: Distinct nucleotide sequences in the sample also encode this CDR3. J is TRBJ1-1 and V is TRBV19; D is unclear. The germline gives CDR1 LNHDA, CDR2 SQIVND (reference sequence). The CDR3 loop spans 13 amino acids. V dropped 5 bases and J dropped 2 bases, with 9 bases sitting between them. Written as DNA, the CDR3 is TGTGCCAGTAGTCTCGGGCCCAACACTGAAGCTTTCTTT. Amino acids: CASSLGPNTEAFF.

V gene TRBV7-9 combines with J gene TRBJ2-7, with D perhaps matching TRBD1 (6 bases). The V gene's germline CDR1 is SEHNR and CDR2 FQNEAQ (reference sequence). The CDR3 is made up of 14 amino acids. V was pared by 4 bases and J by 7 bases, with 17 bases between. The DNA of the CDR3 is TGTGCCAGCAGCTCGCGACTCAGGGGCGAGGAGCAGTACTTC. The encoded protein is CASSSRLRGEEQYF.

The table lists this clone with a few counts. The chain carries TRBV7-9 and TRBJ1-3; the match to TRBD1 covers 9 bases. The V gene end was trimmed by 1 base and the J gene end by 1 base; junction bases not matched to a gene: 5. The CDR3 length is 17 residues. The germline V gene has CDR1 SEHNR and CDR2 FQNEAQ (reference sequence). Written as DNA, the CDR3 is TGTGCCAGCAGCTTAGGGGGACAGGGATTTTCTGGAAACACCATATATTTT. This sequence encodes CASSLGGQGFSGNTIYF.

This chain uses TRBV7-9 with TRBJ2-5, with D unresolved. CDR3 length: 15 amino acids. Germline assignment: CDR1 SEHNR and CDR2 FQNEAQ (reference sequence). Trimming shortened V by 1 base and J by 5 bases, and 14 bases separated the two germline ends. The CDR3 loop is CASSLGEHSVETQYF. As DNA, the CDR3 is TGTGCCAGCAGCTTAGGAGAACATTCGGTGGAGACCCAGTACTTC.

Points on this clone: Germline is not matched at one junction end, which may reflect a read error. This rearrangement joins TRBV7-7 to TRBJ2-3; tentatively, D is TRBD1 or TRBD2 (5 bases each). This CDR3 comprises 13 residues. The germline CDR1 and CDR2 sequences are SSHAT and FNYEAQ (reference sequence). CDR3 nucleotides: TGTGCTAGCAGCGACGGGACCACAGATACGCAGTATTTT. Translation gives CASSDGTTDTQYF.

This rearrangement joins TRBV7-9 to TRBJ1-2; 9 bases match TRBD1. This CDR3 comprises 15 residues. V lost 5 bases and J lost 11; bases outside the gene matches: 15. Germline CDR1 SEHNR, CDR2 FQNEAQ (reference sequence). DNA for the CDR3: TGTGCCAGCAGCCTCCAACATCCGGGACAGGGCCTATACACCTTC. Its protein product is CASSLQHPGQGLYTF.

The V gene is TRBV4-1, the J gene TRBJ2-1; D call uncertain. V lost 1 base to trimming and J lost 6 bases, with 7 bases between them. The CDR3 consists of 13 residues. Germline values: CDR1 MGHRA, CDR2 YSYEKL. The CDR3 sequence is CASSQVLINEQFF. In DNA form, the CDR3 reads TGCGCCAGCAGCCAAGTCCTGATCAATGAGCAGTTCTTC.

The chain joins TRBV9 to TRBJ2-1; TRBD2 aligns across 15 bases. Per the germline V gene, CDR1 is SGDLS and CDR2 is YYNGEE. Germline trimming cut 4 bases from V and 3 bases from J; bases unmatched to any gene: 5. The CDR3 is 17 amino acids. Here the CDR3 DNA reads TGTGCCAGCAGCTTCCGGACTAGCGGGGGGGGCTACAATGAGCAGTTCTTC. Translation: CASSFRTSGGGYNEQFF.

The V gene is TRBV28, the J gene TRBJ1-3; D unresolved. The V end was cut by 8 bases, the J end by 0 bases, with 8 bases between. Per the germline V gene, CDR1 is MDHEN and CDR2 is SYDVKM. The CDR3 contains 13 residues. In DNA, the CDR3 is TGTGCCAGCTCTTGGAGCTCTGGAAACACCATATATTTT. Amino acid sequence: CASSWSSGNTIYF. Full variable domain (rest looked up from reference TRBV28 and TRBJ1-3): DVKVTQSSRYLVKRTGEKVFLECVQDMDHENMFWYRQDPGLGLRLIYFSYDVKMKEKGDIPEGYSVSREKKERFSLILESASTNQTSMYLCASSWSSGNTIYFGEGSWLTVV.

V gene TRBV10-3 combines with J gene TRBJ1-2; 9 nucleotides line up with TRBD1. Losses at the gene ends were 3 bases for V and 8 bases for J; bases not matched to a gene: 7. Germline assignment: CDR1 ENHRY and CDR2 SYGVKD. There are 14 residues in the CDR3. The CDR3 nucleotides read TGTGCCATCAGTGACGGACAGGGGCACAGGGGCTACACCTTC. It encodes CAISDGQGHRGYTF.

This sequence joins TRBV6-5 and TRBJ2-2; TRBD1 agrees at 7 bases. Germline CDR1 MNHEY, CDR2 SVGAGI. The CDR3 runs to 13 residues. J lost 1 base, V lost 8 bases, and 1 base had no gene match. In nucleotides, the CDR3 is TGTGCCAGCGACAGGGAGAACACCGGGGAGCTGTTTTTT. This encodes CASDRENTGELFF.

A few counts support this clone. The rearrangement links TRBV29-1 to TRBJ2-2; unclear D gene. Germline-derived CDR1 and CDR2 are SQVTM and ANQGSEA. V was clipped by 3 bases and J by 3 bases, with 8 bases between them. The CDR3 is 13 amino acids. The CDR3 DNA is TGCAGCGTTGACCCCGGCTACACCGGGGAGCTGTTTTTT. This codes for CSVDPGYTGELFF.

The J gene is TRBJ1-2, the V gene TRBV4-1; 10 bases align to TRBD1. The ends lost 4 bases at V and 4 bases at J; junction bases unmatched: 18. Germline CDR1 reads MGHRA; CDR2 reads YSYEKL. The CDR3 runs to 19 residues. The CDR3, as DNA: TGCGCCAGCAGCCCAAGTATATCCAGTGGGACAGGGGATTTCTATGGCTACACCTTC. Protein product: CASSPSISSGTGDFYGYTF.

The chain couples TRBV27 to TRBJ2-1; TRBD1 agrees at 8 bases. The CDR3 runs 14 residues. Germline V CDR1 and CDR2: MNHEY, SMNVEV (reference sequence). The V segment lost 5 bases and the J segment 7 bases; nucleotides outside the gene matches: 7. CDR3 sequence: CASSPPDRDNEQFF. DNA of the CDR3: TGTGCCAGCAGTCCCCCGGACAGGGATAATGAGCAGTTCTTC.

The rearrangement uses TRBV9 and TRBJ2-7; 8 nucleotides line up with TRBD2. Unmatched junction bases numbered 5, after V lost 3 bases and J lost 0 bases. Germline V CDR1 and CDR2: SGDLS, YYNGEE. The CDR3 consists of 15 residues. Here the CDR3 reads CASSGGGINSYEQYF. The CDR3 region has the DNA TGTGCCAGCAGCGGCGGGGGGATAAACTCCTACGAGCAGTACTTC.

This sequence joins TRBV19 and TRBJ1-4; TRBD1 agrees at 7 bases. The CDR3 is 15 amino acids. CDR1 and CDR2 (germline): LNHDA, SQIVND (reference sequence). V lost 3 bases, J lost 8 bases, and 9 bases stayed unmatched. The CDR3 protein is CASSIRNRGAEKLFF. CDR3 nucleotides: TGTGCCAGTAGTATTCGCAACAGGGGAGCGGAAAAACTGTTTTTT.